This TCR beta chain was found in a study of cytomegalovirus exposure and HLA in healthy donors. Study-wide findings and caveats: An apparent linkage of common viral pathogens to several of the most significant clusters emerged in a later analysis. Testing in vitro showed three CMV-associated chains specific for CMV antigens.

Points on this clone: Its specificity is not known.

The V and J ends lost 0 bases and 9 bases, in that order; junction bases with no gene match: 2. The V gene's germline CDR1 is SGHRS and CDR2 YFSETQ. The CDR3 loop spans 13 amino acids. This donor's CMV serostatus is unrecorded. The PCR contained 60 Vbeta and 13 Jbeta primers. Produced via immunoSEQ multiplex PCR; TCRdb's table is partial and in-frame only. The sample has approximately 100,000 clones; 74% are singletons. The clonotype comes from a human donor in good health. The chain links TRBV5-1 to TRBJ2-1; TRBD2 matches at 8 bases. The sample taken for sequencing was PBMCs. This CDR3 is CASSLALAGEQFF. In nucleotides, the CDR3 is TGCGCCAGCAGCTTGGCGCTAGCGGGTGAGCAGTTCTTC.